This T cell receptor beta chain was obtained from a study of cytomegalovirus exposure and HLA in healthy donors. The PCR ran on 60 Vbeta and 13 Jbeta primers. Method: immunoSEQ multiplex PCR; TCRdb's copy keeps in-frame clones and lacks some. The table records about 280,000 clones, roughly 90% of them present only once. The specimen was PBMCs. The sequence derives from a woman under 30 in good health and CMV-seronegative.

CDR3 in amino acids: CATLSSGGGDTQYF. CDR3 bases: TGTGCCACCTTATCAAGCGGGGGGGGAGATACGCAGTATTTT. The gene calls are TRBV10-3 and TRBJ2-3, with TRBD2 matching 10 bases. The CDR3 contains 14 residues. V was clipped by 10 bases and J by 5 bases; unmatched bases: 9. Per germline, CDR1 ENHRY and CDR2 SYGVKD.